This is a list of T cell receptor beta chains from one sample in a study of response to subunit inactivated influenza vaccine. Using its own MiXCR run on the RT-PCR reads, TCRdb lists one record per CDR3 protein. The sample consists of about 650,000 distinct CDR3 sequences, 14% of them appearing once. Sequences were derived from PBMCs from blood, sampled approximately 15 days before vaccination. The origin of the receptors is a man in his fifties or sixties who received an inactivated influenza vaccine. Both conserved end residues are part of each CDR3.

v_gene: TRBV7-9
j_gene: TRBJ2-2
CDR3aa: CASSLNRDSGELFF

v_gene: TRBV12-3/TRBV12-4
j_gene: TRBJ2-3
CDR3aa: CASRRSSGRAGAKGTDTQYF

v_gene: TRBV12-3/TRBV12-4
j_gene: TRBJ1-6
CDR3aa: CASSLNGQPLHF

v_gene: TRBV10-3
j_gene: TRBJ1-5
CDR3aa: CAITDGNQPQHF

v_gene: TRBV6-5
j_gene: TRBJ2-5
CDR3aa: CASSYYRERETQYF

v_gene: TRBV20-1
j_gene: TRBJ1-5
CDR3aa: CSGGSGNQPQHF

v_gene: TRBV6-1
j_gene: TRBJ2-1
CDR3aa: CASSGWTSRNNEQFF

v_gene: TRBV12-5
j_gene: TRBJ2-3
CDR3aa: CASGLVLGLGADTQYF

v_gene: TRBV29-1
j_gene: TRBJ2-1
CDR3aa: CSVELDSVRQFF

v_gene: TRBV20-1
j_gene: TRBJ2-3
CDR3aa: CSARDSRRRTDTQYF

v_gene: TRBV7-2
j_gene: TRBJ2-5
CDR3aa: CASSPDRFQETQYF

v_gene: TRBV11-1
j_gene: TRBJ2-7
CDR3aa: CASSLYAFYEQYF

v_gene: TRBV10-2
j_gene: TRBJ2-2
CDR3aa: CASSRRGGGELFF

v_gene: TRBV12-3/TRBV12-4
j_gene: TRBJ1-5
CDR3aa: CASSPGGTNQPQHF

v_gene: TRBV7-2
j_gene: TRBJ2-2
CDR3aa: CASSPRDRLRTGELFF

v_gene: TRBV12-3/TRBV12-4
j_gene: TRBJ2-7
CDR3aa: CASSARPGGRQYF

v_gene: TRBV20-1
j_gene: TRBJ2-5
CDR3aa: CSARTGGIQETQYF

v_gene: TRBV28
j_gene: TRBJ2-1
CDR3aa: CASRRHSSVNEQFF

v_gene: TRBV4-3
j_gene: TRBJ2-3
CDR3aa: CASSQLAGVIDTQYF

v_gene: TRBV5-1
j_gene: TRBJ1-1
CDR3aa: CASSLGWGTEAFF

v_gene: TRBV28
j_gene: TRBJ1-5
CDR3aa: CASNPTGEYSNQPQHF

v_gene: TRBV7-9
j_gene: TRBJ2-5
CDR3aa: CASSSTEMGGGQETQYF

v_gene: TRBV7-8
j_gene: TRBJ2-3
CDR3aa: CASSSGFGLAGAPDTQYF

v_gene: TRBV7-9
j_gene: TRBJ1-1
CDR3aa: CASSPSTEAFF

v_gene: TRBV19
j_gene: TRBJ1-2
CDR3aa: CASGDGGAYGYTF

v_gene: TRBV5-5
j_gene: TRBJ1-1
CDR3aa: CATTWGVSTEAFF

v_gene: TRBV4-1
j_gene: TRBJ2-5
CDR3aa: CASSWTVDQETQYF

v_gene: TRBV20-1
j_gene: TRBJ2-1
CDR3aa: CSARTGDEQFF

v_gene: TRBV9
j_gene: TRBJ2-7
CDR3aa: CASSVGGEGLYEQYF

v_gene: TRBV19
j_gene: TRBJ2-7
CDR3aa: CASRMTGANRWEEQYF

v_gene: TRBV6-4
j_gene: TRBJ2-1
CDR3aa: CASVPAVTRLATYNEQFF

v_gene: TRBV27
j_gene: TRBJ2-7
CDR3aa: CASSFFPNQIRGPYEQYF

v_gene: TRBV29-1
j_gene: TRBJ2-7
CDR3aa: CSATYDRFGEQYF

v_gene: TRBV10-3
j_gene: TRBJ2-2
CDR3aa: CAISAAPGQGNTGELFF

v_gene: TRBV11-2
j_gene: TRBJ2-7
CDR3aa: CASSRSTPRDSGTSYEQYF

v_gene: TRBV12-5
j_gene: TRBJ2-3
CDR3aa: CASGLGNRGRSDTQYF

v_gene: TRBV27
j_gene: TRBJ2-7
CDR3aa: CASGSFVEQYF

v_gene: TRBV20-1
j_gene: TRBJ2-3
CDR3aa: CSAADRGRYF

v_gene: TRBV12-3/TRBV12-4
j_gene: TRBJ2-7
CDR3aa: CASSLYYEQYF

v_gene: TRBV4-2
j_gene: TRBJ2-3
CDR3aa: CASSQEGLPVRADTQYF

v_gene: TRBV20-1
j_gene: TRBJ2-7
CDR3aa: CSARGRGADSNIYEQYF

v_gene: TRBV15
j_gene: TRBJ2-7
CDR3aa: CATSRDTGTTYEQYF

v_gene: TRBV2
j_gene: TRBJ2-7
CDR3aa: CASSVRTLGQYF

v_gene: TRBV5-5
j_gene: TRBJ2-3
CDR3aa: CASSPKDTAETQYF

v_gene: TRBV6-2/TRBV6-3
j_gene: TRBJ2-7
CDR3aa: CASSYGPGTGGMEQYF

v_gene: TRBV12-3/TRBV12-4
j_gene: TRBJ2-5
CDR3aa: CASSLSYGRGQETQYF

v_gene: TRBV29-1
j_gene: TRBJ1-1
CDR3aa: CSVERSSAEAFF

v_gene: TRBV10-1
j_gene: TRBJ2-3
CDR3aa: CASSGQGIRTDTQYF

v_gene: TRBV29-1
j_gene: TRBJ2-5
CDR3aa: CSVGRSGLAQYF

v_gene: TRBV6-1
j_gene: TRBJ1-1
CDR3aa: CASRPGEGWTEAFF

v_gene: TRBV5-1
j_gene: TRBJ2-7
CDR3aa: CASRGVNTDEQYF

v_gene: TRBV29-1
j_gene: TRBJ2-3
CDR3aa: CSVETGVGTDTQYF

v_gene: TRBV3-1
j_gene: TRBJ2-7
CDR3aa: CASSQDWSGSTYEQYF